The present entry profiles one T cell receptor beta chain with its context. The antigen remains undetermined. Compared with germline, one end of the junction differs, possibly owing to a read error. Time point of the sample: newly diagnosed GD, antithyroid drugs for less than 3 months. Researchers made the TCR library from RNA that was extracted from PBMCs. The entry originates in a study of regulatory T cells in long-lasting Graves disease. Arm-PCR of CDR3 regions and iRepertoire HTBI primers were the basis on which TCR beta libraries were built. Source study methods: More than 55 TRBV and roughly 15 TRBJ segments were identified across samples. One entry per CDR3 protein results from TCRdb running MiXCR on the multiplex PCR reads. Here the V and J calls rest on TCRdb's processing, not on the authors' analysis. The table includes some 460,000 distinct CDR3 sequences, around 16% detected once. Findings and caveats of the study: More public clonotypes were shared by persistent patients (fewer than 3,000) than by new patients (about 970).

These data also formed part of another study, on T cells in Graves' hyperthyroidism and ophthalmopathy. Per that paper: The study used the HTBI primer set for a first-round RT-PCR of the TCR CDR3.

The sequence derives from a middle-aged man with Graves disease. The sequenced sample was peripheral blood mononuclear cells (PBMCs), obtained at new diagnosis, from a patient treated with antithyroid drugs.

DNA for the CDR3: TGCGCCAGCAGCTTATTTCTACTAGCGAGCACCGGGGAGCTGTTTTTT. Protein product: CASSLFLLASTGELFF. This rearrangement joins TRBV7-2 to TRBJ2-2; 7 nucleotides line up with TRBD2. Germline CDR1 reads SGHTA; CDR2 reads FQGNSA. The CDR3 totals 16 residues.